The 17 T cell receptor beta chains below all came from one sample that was sequenced in a study of breast tumors, draining lymph nodes, adjacent tissues. Samples came from axillary lymph nodes draining the breast cancer. A single record per CDR3 protein comes from TCRdb applying MiXCR to the multiplex PCR reads. The sample shows about 200,000 distinct CDR3 sequences, less than 40% of them seen only once. The specimen sequenced was axillary lymph node tissue. The origin of the receptors is a female donor with breast cancer. Some clones in this sample may be carry-over from other donors' samples.

This clonotype came up many times. The V gene is TRBV9, the J gene TRBJ2-2, with TRBD2 matching over 10 bases. This CDR3 spans 16 amino acids. Germline V lookup: CDR1 SGDLS, CDR2 YYNGEE. V shed 4 bases and J 5 bases; nucleotides not matched to a gene: 8. CDR3 loop: CASSNLAGGGTGELFF. The CDR3 region has the DNA TGTGCCAGCAGCAATTTAGCGGGAGGCGGGACCGGGGAGCTGTTTTTT.

This clonotype was seen more than once but under ten times. The genes are TRBV6-6 and TRBJ1-5; the D gene is possibly TRBD1 (5 bases). Between the trimmed V and J ends, which lost 6 bases and 3 bases, there was a span of 18 bases. The CDR3 is made up of 16 amino acids. CDR1 is MNHNY and CDR2 is SVGAGI in the germline V gene (reference sequence). CDR3 residues: CASRQGINRHNQPQHF. The CDR3 DNA is TGTGCCAGCAGGCAGGGTATAAACCGGCACAATCAGCCCCAGCATTTT.

This clonotype was recorded at least ten times. The J gene is TRBJ2-3, the V gene TRBV6-4; D possibly corresponds to TRBD2 (6 bases). The CDR3 spans 15 residues. Trimming pared 6 bases from V and 3 bases from J, leaving 16 bases between. CDR1 is MRHNA, CDR2 SNTAGT, per germline. The CDR3 DNA follows: TGTGCCAGCAGCCCGTCGGGGGTTACAACAGATACGCAGTATTTT. This encodes CASSPSGVTTDTQYF.

The chain carries TRBV7-9 and TRBJ2-1; 7 bases are a match to TRBD2. This CDR3 is 17 amino acids long. With V trimmed by 8 bases and J by 1 base, 14 bases remained unmatched. Germline CDR1 SEHNR, CDR2 FQNEAQ (reference sequence). CDR3 protein: CASSFLSGISSYNEQFF. The CDR3 region has the DNA TGTGCCAGCTCATTCTTGAGCGGGATAAGTTCCTACAATGAGCAGTTCTTC.

As for this clonotype: A read error is likely, as this CDR3 ends without the conserved phenylalanine or tryptophan. This CDR3 is CASSFLGGSGTEAFC. The CDR3 nucleotides read TGTGCCAGCAGCTTCCTAGGGGGCTCGGGCACTGAAGCTTTCTGT. The chain couples TRBV11-3 to TRBJ1-1; 7 bases match TRBD1. The germline V gene has CDR1 SGHNT and CDR2 YENEEA. J was trimmed by 4 bases and V by 3 bases; bases with no gene match: 8. The CDR3 is made up of 15 amino acids.

This clonotype was counted a few times. V and J are TRBV7-9 and TRBJ2-1; 8 bases map to TRBD1. This CDR3 region has 15 residues. Germline lookup yields CDR1 SEHNR and CDR2 FQNEAQ (reference sequence). Trimming removed 1 base from V and 12 bases from J; junction bases left unmatched: 11. CDR3 sequence reads: CASSLGQGNTDTQFF. The CDR3 DNA follows: TGTGCCAGCAGCTTAGGACAGGGGAACACAGATACGCAGTTCTTC. Complete variable domain (other parts from reference TRBV7-9 and TRBJ2-1): DTGVSQNPRHKITKRGQNVTFRCDPISEHNRLYWYRQTLGQGPEFLTYFQNEAQLEKSRLLSDRFSAERPKGSFSTLEIQRTEQGDSAMYLCASSLGQGNTDTQFFGPGTRLTVL.

This clonotype has a count of ten or more. The chain couples TRBV5-6 to TRBJ1-5; TRBD1 matches at 11 bases. Germline CDR1 SGHDT, CDR2 YYEEEE. After removal of 4 bases from V and 5 bases from J, the junction contained 5 bases not matched to a gene. This CDR3 has 15 amino acids. In DNA form, the CDR3 reads TGTGCCAGCAGCGTCGGGACAGGGGGTCATCAGCCCCAGCATTTT. Translating gives CASSVGTGGHQPQHF.

A remark on this clonotype: This may arise from a read error, as a much more abundant clone is one base away. This chain joins TRBV19 and TRBJ2-3; 10 bases align to TRBD2. The CDR3 is made up of 17 amino acids. With 6 bases clipped from V and 5 bases from J, the junction kept 14 bases outside the gene matches. Germline assignment: CDR1 LNHDA and CDR2 SQIVND (reference sequence). As DNA, the CDR3 is TGTGCCAGTAGCTTTGGGGCTAGCGGGGGATCGGGAGATACGCAGTATTTT. The encoded protein is CASSFGASGGSGDTQYF.

The V and J genes are TRBV11-2 and TRBJ2-6; 10 nucleotides match TRBD1. CDR3 length: 17 amino acids. Per germline, CDR1 SGHAT and CDR2 FQNNGV. V dropped 5 bases and J dropped 3; count of bases not matched to a gene: 7. The chain's CDR3 is CASSPGTGARGANVLTF. CDR3 nucleotides: TGTGCCAGCAGCCCAGGGACAGGGGCTCGTGGGGCCAACGTCCTGACTTTC.

The gene calls are TRBV5-4 and TRBJ1-2; D may be TRBD1 (5 bases). Germline V CDR1 and CDR2: SGHNT, YYREEE (reference sequence). The V end lost 0 bases, the J end lost 5 bases, and 11 bases lay between the germline ends. The CDR3 consists of 14 residues. CDR3 sequence reads: CASSLAGAEYGYTF. DNA of the CDR3: TGTGCCAGCAGCTTGGCCGGGGCAGAGTATGGCTACACCTTC. Together with reference TRBV5-4 and TRBJ1-2, the CDR3 gives the full variable domain: ETGVTQSPTHLIKTRGQQVTLRCSSQSGHNTVSWYQQALGQGPQFIFQYYREEENGRGNFPPRFSGLQFPNYSSELNVNALELDDSALYLCASSLAGAEYGYTFGSGTRLTVV.

This rearrangement joins TRBV7-3 to TRBJ2-7; D is unresolved. The length of the CDR3 is 14 residues. V was trimmed by 3 bases and J by 5 bases, leaving 14 bases between them. CDR1 and CDR2 from the germline V gene are SGHTA and FQGTGA. CDR3 DNA sequence: TGTGCCAGCAGCTTCGCGTTCCCGGACGACGAGCAGTACTTC. Translating gives CASSFAFPDDEQYF.

This clonotype has ten or more counts. The chain couples TRBV5-1 to TRBJ2-2, with 12 bases matching TRBD2. Looked up from germline, CDR1 is SGHRS and CDR2 is YFSETQ. V trimming: 4 bases; J trimming: 2 bases; junction bases outside the gene matches: 3. This CDR3 is built from 16 residues. Here the CDR3 reads CASSPTSGGNTGELFF. The DNA for the CDR3 is TGCGCCAGCAGCCCGACTAGCGGGGGAAACACCGGGGAGCTGTTTTTT.

This clonotype was found many times. V gene TRBV5-6 combines with J gene TRBJ2-7; the D gene is possibly TRBD2 (6 bases). Trimming took 7 bases from V and 5 from J, leaving 16 bases between them. The CDR3 consists of 13 residues. The germline V gene has CDR1 SGHDT and CDR2 YYEEEE. As DNA, the CDR3 is TGTGCCAGCGGGAGTATTTGGGGGGACGAGCAGTACTTC. It specifies CASGSIWGDEQYF.

This clonotype was seen ten or more times. The chain employs TRBV20-1 and TRBJ2-1, with 7 positions matching TRBD1. V was clipped by 0 bases and J by 4 bases; unmatched bases: 9. This CDR3 is built from 16 residues. Germline V gives CDR1 DFQATT, CDR2 SNEGSKA (reference sequence). CDR3 protein: CSARDSDREYYNEQFF. The CDR3 DNA reads as TGCAGTGCTAGAGATTCCGACAGGGAATATTACAATGAGCAGTTCTTC.

This chain uses TRBV11-2 with TRBJ2-7, with 9 bases identical to TRBD2. V dropped 1 base and J dropped 7; count of bases not matched to a gene: 8. Germline V CDR1 and CDR2: SGHAT, FQNNGV. This CDR3 spans 15 amino acids. The CDR3 loop reads CASSLVGGRVEEQYF. DNA for the CDR3: TGTGCCAGCAGCTTAGTGGGCGGGAGGGTGGAGGAGCAGTACTTC.

The sample holds a few counts of this clonotype. It may be a read error: a sequence one base away is much more abundant. V and J are TRBV9 and TRBJ2-3, with TRBD1 as a possible D gene (5 bases). This CDR3 region has 14 residues. Germline loops: CDR1 SGDLS, CDR2 YYNGEE. Trimming cost V 0 bases and J 3 bases, with 8 bases left between them. The CDR3 here is CASSVGQRTDTQYF. In DNA, the CDR3 is TGTGCCAGCAGCGTAGGACAGAGGACAGATACGCAGTATTTT.

The sample holds many counts of this clonotype. The rearrangement links TRBV7-9 to TRBJ2-2; perhaps TRBD1 as D (6 bases). Trimming cost V 3 bases and J 2 bases, with 16 bases left between them. Per germline, CDR1 SEHNR and CDR2 FQNEAQ (reference sequence). This CDR3 region has 17 residues. CDR3 sequence reads: CASSFPPQGFNTGELFF. The CDR3 nucleotides read TGTGCCAGCAGCTTCCCCCCCCAGGGGTTTAACACCGGGGAGCTGTTTTTT.